The 16 T cell receptor beta chains given below trace back to one sample, sequenced in a study of blood T cell repertoires in COVID-19. The assay was immunoSEQ multiplex PCR, and TCRdb's table has in-frame clones only and misses some. The sample records roughly 120,000 clones, 80% being singletons. The sequenced sample consisted of peripheral blood. The receptors come from a man in his sixties or seventies with acute or convalescent COVID-19.

The chain combines TRBV5-8 with TRBJ2-7; tentative D call: TRBD1 (5 bases). Germline V gives CDR1 SGHTS, CDR2 YDEGEE. The germline V and J ends were trimmed by 3 bases and 0 bases, with 10 bases remaining between them. This CDR3 has 14 amino acids. The CDR3 loop is CASSWIGDSYEQYF. The CDR3 DNA reads TGTGCCAGCAGCTGGATAGGGGACTCCTACGAGCAGTACTTC.

The CDR3 here is CASSALRIFSTDTQYF. The CDR3 nucleotides read TGTGCCAGCAGCGCCCTTAGAATCTTTTCTACAGATACGCAGTATTTT. The chain has TRBV7-2 and TRBJ2-3; D call uncertain. V dropped 5 bases and J dropped 3 bases, with 18 bases sitting between them. The CDR3 has 16 residues. Germline lookup yields CDR1 SGHTA and CDR2 FQGNSA. The entire variable domain, with the rest obtained from reference TRBV7-2 and TRBJ2-3, is as follows: GAGVSQSPSNKVTEKGKDVELRCDPISGHTALYWYRQSLGQGLEFLIYFQGNSAPDKSGLPSDRFSAERTGGSVSTLTIQRTQQEDSAVYLCASSALRIFSTDTQYFGPGTRLTVL.

This rearrangement joins TRBV6-5 to TRBJ1-2; the D gene is possibly TRBD1 (6 bases). The CDR3 consists of 15 residues. The V end lost 7 bases, the J end lost 3 bases, and 18 bases lay between the germline ends. The germline CDR1 and CDR2 sequences are MNHEY and SVGAGI. The chain's CDR3 is CASTKGGTTHYGYTF. DNA of the CDR3: TGTGCCAGCACTAAGGGGGGGACGACGCACTATGGCTACACCTTC.

The chain is built from TRBV5-1 and TRBJ1-1; 7 bases match TRBD1. The CDR3 runs 14 residues. From germline, CDR1 is SGHRS and CDR2 YFSETQ. The J segment lost 8 bases and the V segment lost 0 bases, leaving 7 bases of the junction unmatched. The CDR3 coding sequence is TGCGCCAGCAGCTTGGGGGGGCGGGACAGCGAAGCTTTCTTT. It encodes CASSLGGRDSEAFF.

This clone has a handful of counts. This chain links TRBV14 with TRBJ1-6; D is unclear. Germline V gives CDR1 SGHDN, CDR2 FVKESK. The CDR3 is 12 residues long. V lost 1 base and J lost 10, with 5 bases in between. The CDR3 is CASSQARSPLHF. CDR3 in DNA: TGTGCCAGCAGCCAAGCTCGGTCACCCCTCCACTTT.

This chain uses TRBV10-3 with TRBJ1-1, with 7 bases identical to TRBD1. The germline gives CDR1 ENHRY, CDR2 SYGVKD. This CDR3 is built from 14 residues. Unmatched junction bases numbered 10, after V lost 6 bases and J lost 6 bases. The CDR3 nucleotides are TGTGCCATCAGAACAGGGGCTCCTTTGGCTGAAGCTTTCTTT. It encodes CAIRTGAPLAEAFF.

The rearrangement links TRBV28 to TRBJ1-2, with a possible D match to TRBD1 (5 bases). This CDR3 region has 12 residues. V lost 8 bases and J 0 bases, leaving 7 bases between the germline ends. Germline CDR1 is MDHEN and CDR2 is SYDVKM. CDR3 DNA: TGTGCCAGCCAGGGATCTAACTATGGCTACACCTTC. This translates into CASQGSNYGYTF.

The chain combines TRBV11-3 with TRBJ2-3, with 9 bases that match TRBD2. Germline loops: CDR1 SGHNT, CDR2 YENEEA. The CDR3 totals 16 residues. V was pared by 1 base and J by 2 bases, with 4 bases of the junction left unmatched. The CDR3 DNA reads TGTGCCAGCAGCTTAGTGGCTAGCGGGGTCACAGATACGCAGTATTTT. As protein: CASSLVASGVTDTQYF.

This clone was picked up many times. The chain is built from TRBV2 and TRBJ1-4; 11 bases fit TRBD1. The length of the CDR3 is 15 residues. J gave up 7 bases and V 5 bases, and 6 bases lay outside the gene matches. In germline, CDR1 is SNHLY, CDR2 FYNNEI. Written as DNA, the CDR3 is TGTGCCAGCAGTATAGGACAGGGGGCGCGTGAAAAACTGTTTTTT. It translates to CASSIGQGAREKLFF.

The chain uses TRBV6-4 and TRBJ2-3; 10 bases match TRBD1. V shed 3 bases and J 7 bases; nucleotides not matched to a gene: 4. This CDR3 has 14 residues. CDR1 is MRHNA, CDR2 SNTAGT, per germline. The CDR3 nucleotides read TGTGCCAGCAGTGATGGGGACAGGGGTTATACGCAGTATTTT. Protein product: CASSDGDRGYTQYF.

The gene calls are TRBV5-6 and TRBJ1-5, with 8 positions matching TRBD1. The CDR3 spans 16 residues. J was trimmed by 5 bases and V by 4 bases; bases with no gene match: 11. Germline V gives CDR1 SGHDT, CDR2 YYEEEE. CDR3 protein: CASSARQGIGDQPQHF. DNA for the CDR3: TGTGCCAGCAGCGCGCGACAGGGGATTGGGGATCAGCCCCAGCATTTT.

V is TRBV28 and J is TRBJ1-4, with a weak D call TRBD1 (6 bases). From germline, CDR1 is MDHEN and CDR2 SYDVKM. The V end lost 10 bases, the J end lost 4 bases, and 10 bases lay between the germline ends. The CDR3 contains 12 residues. This CDR3 is CATGGLNEKLFF. For the CDR3, the DNA is TGTGCCACCGGGGGGCTTAATGAAAAACTGTTTTTT.

The chain combines TRBV7-2 with TRBJ1-5; weak D call: TRBD1 (6 bases). The V and J ends lost 1 base and 2 bases respectively, with 9 bases between them. The CDR3 totals 15 residues. The germline CDR1 and CDR2 sequences are SGHTA and FQGNSA. The CDR3: CASSLVTGGNQPQHF. The CDR3 DNA reads TGTGCCAGCAGCTTAGTGACAGGAGGCAATCAGCCCCAGCATTTT.

This clone was observed a few times. This chain uses TRBV27 with TRBJ1-1; D perhaps matches TRBD1 (6 bases). Between the trimmed V and J ends, which lost 8 bases and 3 bases, there was a span of 16 bases. There are 14 residues in the CDR3. Germline V gene sequence: CDR1 MNHEY, CDR2 SMNVEV (reference sequence). This CDR3 reads CASWGWGGDTEAFF. DNA for the CDR3: TGTGCCAGCTGGGGGTGGGGGGGCGACACTGAAGCTTTCTTT.

This clone was recorded once. J is TRBJ2-7 and V is TRBV10-3; possibly TRBD1 for D (6 bases). CDR1 is ENHRY, CDR2 SYGVKD, per germline. Trimming shortened V by 3 bases and J by 3 bases, and 15 bases separated the two germline ends. This CDR3 has 15 amino acids. The CDR3 nucleotides read TGTGCCATCAGTGACCGAACGGACAGACGCTACGAGCAGTACTTC. It is translated as CAISDRTDRRYEQYF.

The rearrangement uses TRBV2 and TRBJ2-2; 7 nucleotides align to TRBD1. Germline V CDR1 and CDR2: SNHLY, FYNNEI. Losses at the gene ends were 6 bases for V and 0 bases for J; bases not matched to a gene: 7. This CDR3 spans 16 amino acids. CDR3 region: CASSRAGTANTGELFF. CDR3 sequence (DNA): TGTGCCAGCAGCCGAGCCGGGACAGCGAACACCGGGGAGCTGTTTTTT.